What follows are 9 T cell receptor beta chains derived from one specimen sequenced in a study of cytomegalovirus exposure and HLA in healthy donors. PCR primers comprised 60 Vbeta and 13 Jbeta primers. Only in-frame clones appear in the TCRdb table, and some are missing; sequencing was by immunoSEQ multiplex PCR. The table records about 160,000 clones, around three quarters of them present only once. The source material was PBMCs. These receptors were obtained from a man aged 45-65 years in good health and CMV-seropositive.

J is TRBJ2-3 and V is TRBV10-1, with 8 bases identical to TRBD2. The V and J ends lost 0 bases and 3 bases, in that order; junction bases with no gene match: 5. The germline gives CDR1 WNHNN, CDR2 SYGVQD (reference sequence). This CDR3 spans 16 amino acids. This CDR3 is CASSESQTSATDTQYF. The CDR3, as DNA: TGCGCCAGCAGTGAGTCGCAGACTAGCGCTACAGATACGCAGTATTTT.

Concerning this clone itself: The germline gene is not matched at one end of the junction; a read error may be the cause. The V call is TRBV7-9, the J call TRBJ2-6; D is unclear. Germline V gene lookup returns CDR1 SEHNR and CDR2 FQNEAQ (reference sequence). The CDR3 spans 16 residues. CDR3 protein: CASSLVFQSGANVLTF. DNA of the CDR3: TGTGCCAGTAGCTTAGTGTTCCAATCTGGGGCCAACGTCCTGACTTTC. Supplemented by reference TRBV7-9 and TRBJ2-6, the full variable domain reads DTGVSQNPRHKITKRGQNVTFRCDPISEHNRLYWYRQTLGQGPEFLTYFQNEAQLEKSRLLSDRFSAERPKGSFSTLEIQRTEQGDSAMYLCASSLVFQSGANVLTFGAGSRLTVL.

The J gene is TRBJ1-4, the V gene TRBV4-3, with 7 bases that match TRBD1. This CDR3 is 15 amino acids long. The germline CDR1 and CDR2 sequences are LGHNA and YSLEER. The trim removed 4 bases at V and 4 bases at J, leaving 6 bases unmatched. The CDR3 region is CASSRQGQNNEKLFF. DNA of the CDR3: TGCGCCAGCAGCCGACAGGGACAGAATAATGAAAAACTGTTTTTT.

CDR3 bases: TGTGCCAGCAGCTTGGCCGGTGGACAGGGGGGAAACATTCAGTACTTC. Translating it yields CASSLAGGQGGNIQYF. This chain links TRBV5-6 with TRBJ2-4, with 10 bases aligning to TRBD1. The CDR3 length is 16 residues. Trimming took 0 bases from V and 6 from J; bases not matched to a gene: 6. CDR1 and CDR2 from the germline V gene are SGHDT and YYEEEE.

The V and J genes are TRBV18 and TRBJ1-6; no reliable D call. This CDR3 contains 16 residues. Germline V gene lookup returns CDR1 KGHSH and CDR2 LQKENI. V lost 2 bases, J lost 0 bases, and 8 bases lay in between. The CDR3 DNA reads TGTGCCAGCTCACCAGAACTACCCTCCTATAATTCACCCCTCCACTTT. It translates to CASSPELPSYNSPLHF.

V usage is TRBV6-5 and J usage is TRBJ2-2, with D possibly matching TRBD1 (6 bases). The V gene's germline CDR1 is MNHEY and CDR2 SVGAGI. Trimming took off 2 bases at V and 2 bases at J, with 9 bases between the two ends. The CDR3 covers 15 residues. The CDR3 here is CASSYGTPNTGELFF. The CDR3 DNA reads TGTGCCAGCAGTTACGGGACACCCAACACCGGGGAGCTGTTTTTT.

This clone came up a few times. The chain employs TRBV9 and TRBJ1-4; tentative D call: TRBD1 (6 bases). The CDR3 runs to 15 residues. The V end lost 4 bases, the J end lost 6 bases, and 16 bases lay between the germline ends. Germline assignment: CDR1 SGDLS and CDR2 YYNGEE. The DNA of the CDR3 is TGTGCCAGCAGCCCCCGAATAGGGGGGGATGAAAAACTGTTTTTT. Translated: CASSPRIGGDEKLFF.

The CDR3 DNA follows: TGTGCCAGTAGTCTGGGGAGGAGGACTGAAGCTTTCTTT. The encoded protein is CASSLGRRTEAFF. The chain recombines TRBV19 with TRBJ1-1; D remains unclear. Trimming removed 5 bases from V and 5 bases from J, with 12 bases in between. Germline values: CDR1 LNHDA, CDR2 SQIVND (reference sequence). This CDR3 region has 13 residues.

J is TRBJ2-3 and V is TRBV5-5; no clear D. V dropped 4 bases and J dropped 0 bases, with 15 bases sitting between them. The CDR3 spans 16 residues. Germline CDR1 reads SGHKS; CDR2 reads YYEKEE (reference sequence). CDR3 sequence reads: CASSAIRILSTDTQYF. The CDR3 DNA reads TGTGCCAGCAGCGCAATCAGGATCCTTAGCACAGATACGCAGTATTTT.